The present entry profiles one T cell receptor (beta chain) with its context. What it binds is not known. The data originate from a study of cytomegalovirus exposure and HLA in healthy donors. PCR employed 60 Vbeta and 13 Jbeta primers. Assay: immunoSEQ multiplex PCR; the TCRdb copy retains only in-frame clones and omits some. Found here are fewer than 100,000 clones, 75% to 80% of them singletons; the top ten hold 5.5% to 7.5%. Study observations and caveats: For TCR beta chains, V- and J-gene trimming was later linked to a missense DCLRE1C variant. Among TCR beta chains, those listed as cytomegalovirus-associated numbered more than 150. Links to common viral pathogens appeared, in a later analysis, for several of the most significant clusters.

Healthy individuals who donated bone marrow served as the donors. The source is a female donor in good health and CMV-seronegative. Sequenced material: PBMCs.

CDR3 nucleotides: TGTGCCAGCAGCTCTAGCGGGCTTACCTACGAGCAGTACTTC. Protein sequence: CASSSSGLTYEQYF. This chain uses TRBV5-6 with TRBJ2-7; 8 bases are a match to TRBD2. Germline V lookup: CDR1 SGHDT, CDR2 YYEEEE. Trimming cost V 3 bases and J 2 bases; bases outside gene matches: 4. The CDR3 contains 14 residues.